These 5 T cell receptor beta chains came from one sample sequenced in a study of T cell repertoires in cytomegalovirus infection. TCRdb analysed the reads with MiXCR anew, one entry per CDR3 protein. This sample yields roughly 150,000 distinct CDR3 sequences, of which roughly a quarter are seen a single time; 9.5% to 12% belongs to the top ten. The sample was PBMCs. The receptors come from a human donor in good health (CMV status not recorded). Some clones in this sample may be carry-over from other donors' samples.

This clonotype appeared a few times. The chain joins TRBV5-4 to TRBJ1-3, with unresolved D. The CDR3 is 14 amino acids. V shed 5 bases and J shed 0 bases, with 9 bases lying between them. Germline CDR1 and CDR2: SGHNT and YYREEE (reference sequence). The DNA for the CDR3 is TGTGCCAGCAGTTACGACGGCTCTGGAAACACCATATATTTT. Protein sequence: CASSYDGSGNTIYF.

The chain joins TRBV6-5 to TRBJ1-2; D perhaps matches TRBD1 (6 bases). The ends were cut back, 2 bases at V and 0 bases at J, with 16 bases in the middle. Per the germline V gene, CDR1 is MNHEY and CDR2 is SVGAGI. The CDR3 runs 17 residues. The CDR3: CASSYSPRDTANYGYTF. Written as DNA, the CDR3 is TGTGCCAGCAGTTACAGCCCCCGGGACACGGCTAACTATGGCTACACCTTC.

The chain uses TRBV7-2 and TRBJ1-1, with D possibly matching TRBD1 (6 bases). The CDR3 runs to 15 residues. Trimming cost V 7 bases and J 7 bases, with 22 bases left between them. Germline V gives CDR1 SGHTA, CDR2 FQGNSA. Here the CDR3 DNA reads TGTGCCAGCATGCCGAGGGGGGGGACTTCGATTGAAGCTTTCTTT. Amino acid sequence: CASMPRGGTSIEAFF.

Only a few counts were recorded for this clonotype. The gene calls are TRBV27 and TRBJ2-7; D is uncertain. V gave up 1 base and J gave up 3 bases, with 7 bases separating them. CDR1 and CDR2 (germline): MNHEY, SMNVEV (reference sequence). This CDR3 has 13 residues. The CDR3 nucleotides read TGTGCCAGCAGTTTATTCGCCGGCTACGAGCAGTACTTC. Amino acid sequence: CASSLFAGYEQYF.

There are a few counts of this clonotype. The V and J genes are TRBV28 and TRBJ2-6, with no clear D. Germline V lookup: CDR1 MDHEN, CDR2 SYDVKM. This CDR3 has 15 amino acids. The V end was cut by 8 bases, the J end by 1 base, with 12 bases between. The DNA for the CDR3 is TGTGCCAGCCAAAACACTGAGTCTGGGGCCAACGTCCTGACTTTC. Translating it yields CASQNTESGANVLTF.